Many counts were recorded for the clone carrying this T cell receptor (beta chain). Antigen: not known. The sample is drawn from a study of T cells in Graves' hyperthyroidism and ophthalmopathy. Findings of the study overall: Researchers report that a 13 V-J model separated ophthalmopathy from stable hyperthyroidism. Most thyroid-expanded clonotypes above 0.001 were also found in blood.

The germline CDR1 and CDR2 sequences are KGHSH and LQKENI. The CDR3 runs to 15 residues. Trimming removed 3 bases from V and 1 base from J; junction bases left unmatched: 3. Amplified TCR beta CDR3 regions came from RNA transcripts. First-round RT-PCR of the TCR CDR3 relied on the HTBI primer set. TCRdb independently ran MiXCR on the multiplex PCR reads; one entry per CDR3 protein. The top ten hold around 17% of the sample, which has over 450,000 distinct CDR3 sequences, roughly 17% seen once. Ophthalmopathy cases met thresholds of Clinical Activity Score at least 3, NOSPECS grade at least 4 and duration under 3 months. Each diagnosis was grounded in clinical symptoms, serum thyroxine and TRAb, thyroid ultrasound, and orbital computed tomography.

The sequenced sample was blood. The chain couples TRBV18 to TRBJ1-3; 7 bases line up with TRBD1. The clonotype originates from a woman between 18 and 29 years old with Graves' ophthalmopathy. This CDR3 is CASSPKTGSGNTIYF. Here the CDR3 DNA reads TGTGCCAGCTCACCGAAGACAGGGTCTGGAAACACCATATATTTT.